This T cell receptor beta chain was recorded in a study of patients and donors after allogeneic stem cell transplantation. V shed 4 bases and J shed 5 bases, with 5 bases lying between them. From germline, CDR1 is MNHNS and CDR2 SASEGT. This CDR3 is 11 amino acids long. This clonotype was seen ten or more times. TCRdb reanalysed the RT-PCR reads using MiXCR and keeps one entry per CDR3 protein. The data contain 200,000 to 250,000 distinct CDR3 sequences, roughly 13% of them singletons. The sample comprised blood, either unsorted or a sorted T cell fraction (not recorded which). This chain links TRBV6-1 with TRBJ2-5; D remains ambiguous. The receptor's source is a human donor who was either an allogeneic HSCT recipient or a stem cell or donor lymphocyte infusion donor (not recorded which). It is not recorded whose cells these are; they may come from a transplant donor. This CDR3 reads CASSGLETQYF. In nucleotides, the CDR3 is TGTGCCAGCAGTGGGCTGGAGACCCAGTACTTC.